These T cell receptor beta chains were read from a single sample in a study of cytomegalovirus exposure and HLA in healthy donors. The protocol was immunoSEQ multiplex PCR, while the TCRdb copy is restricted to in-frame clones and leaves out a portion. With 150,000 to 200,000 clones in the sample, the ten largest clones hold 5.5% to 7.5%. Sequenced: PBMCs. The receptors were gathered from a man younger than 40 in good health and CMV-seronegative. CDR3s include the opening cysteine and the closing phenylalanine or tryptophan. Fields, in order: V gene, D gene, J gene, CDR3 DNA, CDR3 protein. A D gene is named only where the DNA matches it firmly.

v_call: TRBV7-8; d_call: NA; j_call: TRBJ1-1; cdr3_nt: TGTGCCAGCAGCCCAAGGACGGGGGACGGTTTGAACACTGAAGCTTTCTTT; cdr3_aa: CASSPRTGDGLNTEAFF
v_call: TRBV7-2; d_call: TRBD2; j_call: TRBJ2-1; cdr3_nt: TGTGCCAGCAGCTTATCGGGGGGACGGGATGAGCAGTTCTTC; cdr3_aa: CASSLSGGRDEQFF
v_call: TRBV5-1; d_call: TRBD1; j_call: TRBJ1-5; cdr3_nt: TGCGCCAGCAGCTCGACAGGGGCGCTAAATCAGCCCCAGCATTTT; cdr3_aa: CASSSTGALNQPQHF
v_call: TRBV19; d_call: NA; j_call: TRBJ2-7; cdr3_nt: TGTGCCAGTAGCGGAGGACTCGGATACGAGCAGTACTTC; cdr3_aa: CASSGGLGYEQYF
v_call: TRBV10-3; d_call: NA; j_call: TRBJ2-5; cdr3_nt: TGTGCCATCAGTGCACGGGAGTTAGAGACCCAGTACTTC; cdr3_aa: CAISARELETQYF
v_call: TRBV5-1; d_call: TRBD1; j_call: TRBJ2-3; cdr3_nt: TGCGCCAGCAGCCGGCAGGGGGCAGATACGCAGTATTTT; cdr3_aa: CASSRQGADTQYF
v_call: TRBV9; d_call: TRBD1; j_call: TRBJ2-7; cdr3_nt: TGTGCCAGCAGCGTAGCTTGGGACAGGGACGAGCAGTACTTC; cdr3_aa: CASSVAWDRDEQYF
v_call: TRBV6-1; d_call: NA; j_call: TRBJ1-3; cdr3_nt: TGTGCGACGTTTGACTCTAGCTCTGGAAACACCATATATTTT; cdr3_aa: CATFDSSSGNTIYF
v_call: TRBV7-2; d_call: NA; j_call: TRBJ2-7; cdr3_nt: TGTGCCAGCAGCTTAGGGTCAGGGGGGACCTACGAGCAGTACTTC; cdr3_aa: CASSLGSGGTYEQYF
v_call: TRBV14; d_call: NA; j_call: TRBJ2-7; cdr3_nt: TGTGCCAGCGGAGGGGTATACGAGCAGTACTTC; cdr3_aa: CASGGVYEQYF
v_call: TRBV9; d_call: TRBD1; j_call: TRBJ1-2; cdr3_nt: TGTGCCAGCAGCGTTAGACAGGGAGGATTCTATGGCTACACCTTC; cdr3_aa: CASSVRQGGFYGYTF
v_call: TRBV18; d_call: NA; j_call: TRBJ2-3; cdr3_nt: TGTGCCAGTTCTAGCACAGATACGCAGTATTTT; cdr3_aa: CASSSTDTQYF
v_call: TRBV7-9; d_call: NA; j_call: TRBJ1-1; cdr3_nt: TGTGCCAGCAGCCCTCCCTTAGGGGAGGTCACTGAAGCTTTCTTT; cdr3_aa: CASSPPLGEVTEAFF
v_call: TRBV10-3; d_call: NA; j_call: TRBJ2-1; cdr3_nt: TGTGCCATCTCGTCAGCGTACAATGAGCAGTTCTTC; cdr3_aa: CAISSAYNEQFF
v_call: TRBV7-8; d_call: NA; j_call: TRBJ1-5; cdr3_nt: TGTGCCAGCAGCTTGAGGGTGTGGGGGGGCAATCAGCCCCAGCATTTT; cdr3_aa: CASSLRVWGGNQPQHF
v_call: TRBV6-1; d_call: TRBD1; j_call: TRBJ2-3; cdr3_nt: TGTGCCAGCAGGGGACAGGTGAGCACAGATACGCAGTATTTT; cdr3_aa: CASRGQVSTDTQYF
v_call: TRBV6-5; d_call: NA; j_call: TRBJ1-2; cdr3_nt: TGTGCCAGCAGTTCCACCACTGACAGATACTATGGCTACACCTTC; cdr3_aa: CASSSTTDRYYGYTF
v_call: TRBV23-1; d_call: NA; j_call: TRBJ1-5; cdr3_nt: TGCGCCAGCAGTCTAATGCGCGGCTATAGCAATCAGCCCCAGCATTTT; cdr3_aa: CASSLMRGYSNQPQHF
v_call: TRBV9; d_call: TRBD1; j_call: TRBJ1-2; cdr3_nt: TGTGCCAGCAGCGCGAACAGGGGGCCAGGCTATGGCTACACCTTC; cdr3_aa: CASSANRGPGYGYTF
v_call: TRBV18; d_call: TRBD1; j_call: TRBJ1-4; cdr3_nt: TGTGCCAGCTCAACGACAGGGGGCGGAAAACTGTTTTTT; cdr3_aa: CASSTTGGGKLFF
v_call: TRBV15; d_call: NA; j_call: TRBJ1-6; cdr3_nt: TGTGCCACCAGCAGACGTGATAAGCGGAATTCACCCCTCCACTTT; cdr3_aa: CATSRRDKRNSPLHF
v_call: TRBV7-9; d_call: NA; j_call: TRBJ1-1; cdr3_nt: TGTGCCAGCAGTCGAACAGGGAGCACTGAAGCTTTCTTT; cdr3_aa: CASSRTGSTEAFF
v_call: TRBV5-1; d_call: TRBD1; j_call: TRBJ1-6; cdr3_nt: TGCGCCAGCAGCACCAGGACAGGGCGAGAATCACCCCTCCACTTT; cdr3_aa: CASSTRTGRESPLHF
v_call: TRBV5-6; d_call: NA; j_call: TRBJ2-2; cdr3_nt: TGTGCCAGCAGCTTGGTAGGACCCCCGGGGACCGGGGAGCTGTTTTTT; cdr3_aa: CASSLVGPPGTGELFF
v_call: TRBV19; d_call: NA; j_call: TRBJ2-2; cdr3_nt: TGTGCCAGTAGTACCCTCCCTCAGGGGTCAACCGGGGAGCTGTTTTTT; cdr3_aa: CASSTLPQGSTGELFF
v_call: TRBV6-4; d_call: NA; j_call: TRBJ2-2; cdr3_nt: TGTGCCAGCAGTGACCAGGGAACCGGGGAGCTGTTTTTT; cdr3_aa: CASSDQGTGELFF
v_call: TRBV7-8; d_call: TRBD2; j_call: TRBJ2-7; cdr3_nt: TGTGCCAGCAGCCCAGATAGCGGGGGCCCCTACGAGCAGTACTTC; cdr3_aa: CASSPDSGGPYEQYF
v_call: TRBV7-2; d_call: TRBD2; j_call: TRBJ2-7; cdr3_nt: TGTGCCAGCAGCCCGGTGGGGGGGACCTACGAGCAGTACTTC; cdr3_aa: CASSPVGGTYEQYF
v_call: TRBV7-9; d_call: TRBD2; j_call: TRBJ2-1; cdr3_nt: TGTGCCAGCAGCTTTAGCGGGAGAGGGTCCTACAATGAGCAGTTCTTC; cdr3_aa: CASSFSGRGSYNEQFF
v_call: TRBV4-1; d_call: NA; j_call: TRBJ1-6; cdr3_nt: TGCGCCAGCAGCCAAGGGGCAGGGATCTCACCCCTCCACTTT; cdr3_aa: CASSQGAGISPLHF
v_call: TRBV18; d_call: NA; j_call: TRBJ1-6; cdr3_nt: TGTGCCAGCTCACCTGACCCCCCGGGTCGAGGTTCACCCCTCCACTTT; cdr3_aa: CASSPDPPGRGSPLHF
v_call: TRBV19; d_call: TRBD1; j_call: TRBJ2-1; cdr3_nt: TGTGCCAGTAGTATTGGACAGGGGGGATACAATGAGCAGTTCTTC; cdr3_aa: CASSIGQGGYNEQFF
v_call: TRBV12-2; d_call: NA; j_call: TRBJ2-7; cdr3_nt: TGTGCAAGTCGCGCAAAGGGACAGGATGAGGGCTACGAGCAGTACTTC; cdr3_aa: CASRAKGQDEGYEQYF
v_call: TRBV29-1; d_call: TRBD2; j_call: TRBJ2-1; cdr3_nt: TGCAGCGCCCAACCCCTAGCGGGCCTCACCTACAATGAGCAGTTCTTC; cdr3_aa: CSAQPLAGLTYNEQFF
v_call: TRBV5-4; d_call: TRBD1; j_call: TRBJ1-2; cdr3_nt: TGTGCCAGCAGCTGGGGACAGGGGTTGTATGGCTACACCTTC; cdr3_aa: CASSWGQGLYGYTF
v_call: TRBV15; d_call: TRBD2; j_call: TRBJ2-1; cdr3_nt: TGTGCCACCAGCAGGGGTCTAGCGGGAGGGTTCAATGAGCAGTTCTTC; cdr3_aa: CATSRGLAGGFNEQFF
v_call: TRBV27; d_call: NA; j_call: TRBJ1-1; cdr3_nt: TGTGCCAGCAGTTTTAGCTGGAACACTGAAGCTTTCTTT; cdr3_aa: CASSFSWNTEAFF